This paragraph covers one T cell receptor (beta chain) sequence. No antigen is known for it. The source of the sample is a study of CD8+CD57+ T cells in acquired aplastic anemia. The overall study: Yields of DNA that came from sorted CD4+ and CD8+ cells averaged roughly 3.3 ug.

CDR1 MGHDK and CDR2 SYGVNS come from the germline V gene. This CDR3 is 14 amino acids long. Trimming stripped 8 bases from V and 1 base from J, with 14 bases between. Findings of the study overall: Researchers report that twenty-nine CD8+ CDR3 sequences appeared in both patients and controls.

Template material for TCR beta VDJ and CDR3 profiling consisted of genomic DNA. Using its own MiXCR run on the reads, TCRdb lists one record per CDR3 protein. The table includes roughly 160,000 distinct CDR3 sequences, under 75% detected once. Sequences were obtained from sorted CD4+, CD8+, or CD8+CD57+ T cells (not recorded which) from PBMCs. The TCR originated in a human donor in good health. The chain carries TRBV25-1 and TRBJ1-1, with D perhaps TRBD1 (5 bases). CDR3 nucleotide sequence: TGTGCCAGCGGTAGGGACCACCCGAACACTGAAGCTTTCTTT. It translates to CASGRDHPNTEAFF.